Sequencing of this T cell receptor beta chain was carried out in a study of blood T cell repertoires in COVID-19. Germline values: CDR1 SGHAT, CDR2 FQNNGV. CDR3 length equals 15 residues. After removal of 2 bases from V and 4 bases from J, the junction contained 7 bases not matched to a gene. Produced via immunoSEQ multiplex PCR; TCRdb's table is partial and in-frame only. The data hold 300,000 to 500,000 clones, with around nine tenths observed a single time. Membership in each cohort depended on participant-reported clinical history. The sequence was collected from a woman between 25 and 40 years old with acute COVID-19. The specimen was PBMCs or T cells enriched from blood (not recorded which). This chain links TRBV11-2 with TRBJ2-7; 8 bases match TRBD1. CDR3 coding DNA: TGTGCCAGCAGCTTAAACCAGGGGGCAGTGTACGAGCAGTACTTC. This translates into CASSLNQGAVYEQYF.